This note documents a single TCR beta chain sequence. These data originate in a study of T cell responses to AZD1222 COVID-19 vaccine. Overall study: The analysis combined second doses at about 4 or about 12 weeks.

Using immunoSEQ multiplex PCR, the repertoire was profiled, and TCRdb retains in-frame clones only, with some absent. The table records 57,000 or so clones, approximately 80% of them present only once. This receptor was obtained from an adult in good health. Specimen: peripheral blood, collected on day 0 of AZD1222 vaccination.

The CDR3: CASSRGPGTEAFF. CDR3 DNA: TGTGCCAGCAGTCGGGGACCAGGCACTGAAGCTTTCTTT. J is TRBJ1-1 and V is TRBV28; D may be TRBD1 (5 bases). Per germline, CDR1 MDHEN and CDR2 SYDVKM. V was shortened by 5 bases and J by 4 bases, with 11 bases between the two germline ends. CDR3 length equals 13 residues.